This TCR beta chain was sequenced for a study of cytomegalovirus exposure and HLA in healthy donors. About the research overall: Earlier findings included some 120 million unique TCR beta sequences obtained from about 170 million T cells. Whole-study findings and limits: V- and J-gene trimming in TCR beta was tied to a missense DCLRE1C variant by an analysis performed later.

Primers: 60 Vbeta forward and 13 Jbeta reverse. Here immunoSEQ multiplex PCR was the method, and the copy in TCRdb shows in-frame clones only, minus some. The sample has approximately 160,000 clones, approximately 71% seen once. The V and J ends lost 6 bases and 0 bases respectively, with 8 bases between them. This CDR3 has 13 amino acids. Germline CDR1 KGHSH, CDR2 LQKENI. As concerns this clone: Antigen unknown.

The receptor was isolated from a man over 45 in good health and CMV-seronegative. The sample was PBMCs. V gene TRBV18 combines with J gene TRBJ1-1, with D unresolved. The CDR3 loop reads CASSRAMNTEAFF. The CDR3 nucleotides read TGTGCCAGCTCTCGCGCGATGAACACTGAAGCTTTCTTT.